This record looks at one T cell receptor (beta chain) sequence and its context. This entry is derived from a study of blood T cell repertoires in COVID-19. About the research overall: Sources were T cells, B-cell-depleted T cells, or PBMCs; the material itself was cDNA or gDNA.

Generated by immunoSEQ multiplex PCR, the TCRdb table keeps only in-frame clones and is missing some. The sample shows roughly 50,000 clones, roughly 80% of them seen only once. The sequenced material came from peripheral blood. This receptor was taken from a woman over 75 with acute or convalescent COVID-19.

The CDR3 DNA is TGTGCCAGCAGTTCGAGTTGGCGGGGGGGAGACAATGAGCAGTTCTTC. This encodes CASSSSWRGGDNEQFF. The rearrangement links TRBV27 to TRBJ2-1, with TRBD2 matching over 9 bases. Germline CDR1 MNHEY, CDR2 SMNVEV (reference sequence). Trimming removed 4 bases from V and 5 bases from J; junction bases left unmatched: 9. The CDR3 loop spans 16 amino acids.